Each of the 30 T cell receptor beta chains below was sequenced from the same sample in a study of T cells in Graves' hyperthyroidism and ophthalmopathy. Amplified TCR beta CDR3 regions came from RNA transcripts. The primer set for the first-round RT-PCR of the TCR CDR3 was HTBI. One entry per CDR3 protein results from TCRdb running MiXCR on the multiplex PCR reads. The profile shows approximately 400,000 distinct CDR3 sequences, 14% to 15% of them singletons. The sequenced sample consisted of blood. These receptors were obtained from a woman aged 25-40 years with Graves' hyperthyroidism.

The J gene is TRBJ2-2, the V gene TRBV28; D unresolved. Germline-derived CDR1 and CDR2 are MDHEN and SYDVKM. V was clipped by 3 bases and J by 3 bases, with 11 bases between them. The CDR3 runs 15 residues. CDR3 residues: CASSLIKTYTGELFF. The CDR3 nucleotides are TGTGCCAGCAGTTTGATTAAAACATACACCGGGGAGCTGTTTTTT.

This chain joins TRBV5-1 and TRBJ2-3; 10 positions agree with TRBD1. The junction had 5 bases not matched to a gene; V was cut back by 0 bases and J by 4 bases. The CDR3 covers 16 residues. Germline values: CDR1 SGHRS, CDR2 YFSETQ. The CDR3 spells CASSLGTGGYADTQYF. As DNA, the CDR3 is TGCGCCAGCAGCTTGGGGACAGGGGGGTACGCAGATACGCAGTATTTT.

The chain carries TRBV24-1 and TRBJ2-5; TRBD2 matches 11 bases. This CDR3 has 17 amino acids. The V gene's germline CDR1 is KGHDR and CDR2 SFDVKD. V lost 7 bases and J lost 2; bases outside the gene matches: 11. This chain's CDR3 is CATSALRLAGYQETQYF. CDR3 bases: TGTGCCACCAGCGCGTTACGACTAGCGGGATATCAAGAGACCCAGTACTTC.

This clonotype was counted between two and nine times. This chain connects TRBV4-2 to TRBJ1-5; the match to TRBD1 covers 7 bases. V dropped 2 bases and J dropped 7; count of bases not matched to a gene: 5. The germline V gene encodes CDR1 LGHNA and CDR2 YNFKEQ. The CDR3 spans 14 residues. This chain's CDR3 is CASSQPRDSQPQHF. CDR3 DNA sequence: TGTGCCAGCAGCCAACCCAGGGACAGCCAGCCCCAGCATTTT.

This clonotype occurred a few times. The chain joins TRBV4-1 to TRBJ2-7; the D is unclear. The CDR3 contains 16 residues. Germline V gene lookup returns CDR1 MGHRA and CDR2 YSYEKL. Trimming shortened V by 1 base and J by 3 bases, and 16 bases separated the two germline ends. The CDR3 nucleotides read TGCGCCAGCAGCCAAGTATCCTATGCCTCGGGCTACGAGCAGTACTTC. Protein: CASSQVSYASGYEQYF.

The rearrangement uses TRBV28 and TRBJ1-2; TRBD1 matches 9 bases. CDR3 length: 15 residues. Germline values: CDR1 MDHEN, CDR2 SYDVKM. The V segment lost 2 bases and the J segment 4 bases; nucleotides outside the gene matches: 5. CDR3 DNA sequence: TGTGCCAGCAGTTTAGGTGGACAGGGGAGCTATGGCTACACCTTC. Translation gives CASSLGGQGSYGYTF.

The table lists this clonotype with many counts. The CDR3 coding sequence is TGTGCCAGCAGTTTAGGTGTACTAGCCGTTCGGGAGACCCAGTACTTC. It specifies CASSLGVLAVRETQYF. The chain recombines TRBV12-3 or TRBV12-4 with TRBJ2-5, with D maybe TRBD2 (6 bases). The CDR3 spans 16 residues. V was trimmed by 1 base and J by 5 bases, leaving 17 bases between them.

Ten or more counts support this clonotype. The CDR3: CASSVLTSDWNEQFF. The CDR3 DNA is TGTGCCAGCAGTGTTTTGACTAGTGATTGGAATGAGCAGTTCTTC. V and J are TRBV2 and TRBJ2-1; perhaps TRBD2 as D (6 bases). This CDR3 has 15 amino acids. The germline V gene has CDR1 SNHLY and CDR2 FYNNEI. V was pared by 4 bases and J by 7 bases, with 17 bases between.

This clonotype was detected ten times or more. V is TRBV20-1 and J is TRBJ1-2, with TRBD1 matching over 8 bases. V lost 7 bases to trimming and J lost 3 bases; unmatched junction nucleotides: 13. CDR1 is DFQATT and CDR2 is SNEGSKA in the germline V gene (reference sequence). The CDR3 has 15 residues. The CDR3 DNA sequence: TGCAGTGGACATACGACAGGGGCCCCCCACTATGGCTACACCTTC. It codes for CSGHTTGAPHYGYTF.

This clonotype was seen only a few times. The V and J genes are TRBV24-1 and TRBJ2-5, with unresolved D. Trimming left V 3 bases short and J 5 bases short, with 9 bases between. The CDR3 is made up of 13 amino acids. The germline gives CDR1 KGHDR, CDR2 SFDVKD. In DNA form, the CDR3 reads TGTGCCACCAGTGATCCGGGCGCGGAGACCCAGTACTTC. Its protein is CATSDPGAETQYF.

The chain combines TRBV9 with TRBJ2-1; tentative D call: TRBD1 (5 bases). CDR3 size: 16 residues. Trimming pared 0 bases from V and 1 base from J, leaving 11 bases between. Per the germline V gene, CDR1 is SGDLS and CDR2 is YYNGEE. CDR3 region: CASSVEVGQSYNEQFF. The DNA of the CDR3 is TGTGCCAGCAGCGTAGAAGTGGGGCAGTCCTACAATGAGCAGTTCTTC.

The chain is built from TRBV6-5 and TRBJ2-7, with D perhaps matching TRBD1 or TRBD2 (5 bases each). Germline V gene sequence: CDR1 MNHEY, CDR2 SVGAGI. There are 19 residues in the CDR3. V was cut by 0 bases and J by 6 bases, with 27 bases left in between. This CDR3 reads CASSYSKARSGGGGGEQYF. The CDR3 DNA reads as TGTGCCAGCAGTTACTCGAAGGCAAGGTCAGGAGGAGGTGGGGGCGAGCAGTACTTC.

This clonotype was seen repeatedly, ten times or more. V usage is TRBV10-3 and J usage is TRBJ2-7; a possible D gene is TRBD1 (6 bases). The germline V gene has CDR1 ENHRY and CDR2 SYGVKD. This CDR3 contains 12 residues. V was trimmed by 3 bases and J by 3 bases, leaving 6 bases between them. The DNA of the CDR3 is TGTGCCATCAGTGACAGGGGCTACGAGCAGTACTTC. Amino acids: CAISDRGYEQYF.

CDR3 sequence: CASTVRDSYEKLFF. The CDR3 DNA reads as TGTGCCAGCACCGTCCGGGACAGTTACGAAAAACTGTTTTTT. V is TRBV7-9 and J is TRBJ1-4; 7 nucleotides line up with TRBD1. The CDR3 covers 14 residues. Unmatched junction bases numbered 10, after V lost 7 bases and J lost 8 bases. The germline V gene encodes CDR1 SEHNR and CDR2 FQNEAQ (reference sequence).

This clonotype was recorded only once. This chain joins TRBV7-8 and TRBJ1-2; tentatively, D is TRBD1 (5 bases). The CDR3 consists of 19 residues. Deletions cut 6 bases from V and 0 bases from J, with 26 bases between. Germline loops: CDR1 SGHVS, CDR2 FQNEAQ. The CDR3 sequence: CASSEWVTRDRHTNYGYTF. CDR3 sequence (DNA): TGTGCCAGCAGTGAATGGGTGACCCGGGACCGACATACTAACTATGGCTACACCTTC.

In its sample, this clonotype was seen many times. The chain recombines TRBV15 with TRBJ1-1; perhaps TRBD1 as D (5 bases). The CDR3 loop spans 17 amino acids. Germline V gene data show CDR1 as LNHNV and CDR2 as YYDKDF (reference sequence). Trimming removed 1 base from V and 1 base from J, with 16 bases in between. The CDR3 region has the DNA TGTGCCACCAGCAGAGGACCTCCAGGGACGGGGAACACTGAAGCTTTCTTT. Translated: CATSRGPPGTGNTEAFF.

This clonotype was observed at least ten times. The chain is built from TRBV13 and TRBJ2-1; 10 bases agree with TRBD1. Trimming removed 5 bases from V and 3 bases from J; junction bases left unmatched: 4. The CDR3 is made up of 15 amino acids. From germline, CDR1 is PRHDT and CDR2 FYEKMQ (reference sequence). In DNA, the CDR3 is TGTGCCAGCAGCATACGGGACAGGGGCTACAATGAGCAGTTCTTC. Encoded protein: CASSIRDRGYNEQFF.

The chain joins TRBV12-3 or TRBV12-4 to TRBJ1-6; D is perhaps TRBD1 (5 bases). The CDR3 sequence is 15 residues long. V gave up 5 bases and J gave up 7 bases, with 15 bases separating them. The CDR3 sequence is CASSIREPGNSPLHF. In DNA form, the CDR3 reads TGTGCCAGCAGTATCAGGGAACCGGGGAATTCACCCCTCCACTTT.

This clonotype has ten or more counts. The CDR3 coding sequence is TGTGCCAGCCGCGATTACTCTGGGGCCAACGTCCTGACTTTC. This encodes CASRDYSGANVLTF. This chain links TRBV11-1 with TRBJ2-6; no clear D. The germline V gene has CDR1 SGHAT and CDR2 FQDESV (reference sequence). The CDR3 covers 14 residues. V lost 8 bases, J lost 0 bases, and 8 bases lay in between.

The chain couples TRBV7-9 to TRBJ2-1; D might be TRBD1 (5 bases). Trimming took off 5 bases at V and 6 bases at J, with 14 bases between the two ends. Per germline, CDR1 SEHNR and CDR2 FQNEAQ (reference sequence). The CDR3 length is 14 residues. The DNA of the CDR3 is TGTGCCAGCAGCCCACAGGCTAGAACCAATGAGCAGTTCTTC. Translating it yields CASSPQARTNEQFF.

This clonotype was seen ten or more times. This rearrangement joins TRBV20-1 to TRBJ2-5; 7 bases align to TRBD2. This CDR3 is 14 amino acids long. The V gene's germline CDR1 is DFQATT and CDR2 SNEGSKA (reference sequence). The V segment lost 7 bases and the J segment 1 base; nucleotides outside the gene matches: 9. The DNA for the CDR3 is TGCAGTGTGTCGACTAGCCGAATCCAAGAGACCCAGTACTTC. Its translation is CSVSTSRIQETQYF.

The sample holds many counts of this clonotype. The chain carries TRBV5-1 and TRBJ2-1, with TRBD1 matching 10 bases. After removal of 4 bases from V and 10 bases from J, the junction contained 11 bases not matched to a gene. Germline V gene sequence: CDR1 SGHRS, CDR2 YFSETQ. This CDR3 spans 15 amino acids. The CDR3 DNA is TGCGCCAGCAGCGAGGGGACAGGGGAAATGACCGAGCAGTTCTTC. The encoded protein is CASSEGTGEMTEQFF.

This clonotype has just a few counts. The chain has TRBV18 and TRBJ1-1; tentatively, D is TRBD1 (5 bases). With 6 bases removed from V and 0 bases from J, the gap between germline ends came to 20 bases. The CDR3 sequence is 17 residues long. Germline V gene sequence: CDR1 KGHSH, CDR2 LQKENI. The CDR3 region is CASSQLKTATMNTEAFF. In DNA form, the CDR3 reads TGTGCCAGCTCCCAACTTAAGACAGCCACAATGAACACTGAAGCTTTCTTT.

V usage is TRBV7-2 and J usage is TRBJ1-5, with D possibly matching TRBD1 (6 bases). The CDR3 sequence is 15 residues long. From germline, CDR1 is SGHTA and CDR2 FQGNSA. V lost 5 bases and J 6 bases, leaving 17 bases between the germline ends. The CDR3 region has the DNA TGTGCCAGCAGCCGTACACAGGGTGCCGGTCAGCCCCAGCATTTT. Protein: CASSRTQGAGQPQHF. The whole variable domain, remainder taken from reference TRBV7-2 and TRBJ1-5, is GAGVSQSPSNKVTEKGKDVELRCDPISGHTALYWYRQSLGQGLEFLIYFQGNSAPDKSGLPSDRFSAERTGGSVSTLTIQRTQQEDSAVYLCASSRTQGAGQPQHFGDGTRLSIL.

This clonotype was recorded many times. The rearrangement joins TRBV5-8 to TRBJ2-5; D could derive from TRBD1 or TRBD2 (5 bases each). Trimming removed 0 bases at V and 2 bases at J, with 11 bases between. CDR3 length: 15 amino acids. Germline V lookup: CDR1 SGHTS, CDR2 YDEGEE. Here the CDR3 reads CASSLGAGAQETQYF. The CDR3 DNA follows: TGTGCCAGCAGCTTGGGGGCCGGGGCGCAAGAGACCCAGTACTTC. Looking up the rest from reference TRBV5-8 and TRBJ2-5 gives the full variable domain: EAGVTQSPTHLIKTRGQQATLRCSPISGHTSVYWYQQALGLGLQFLLWYDEGEERNRGNFPPRFSGRQFPNYSSELNVNALELEDSALYLCASSLGAGAQETQYFGPGTRLLVL.

This chain connects TRBV28 to TRBJ1-4, with D possibly being TRBD1 (5 bases). V lost 5 bases and J lost 4, with 14 bases in between. CDR1 and CDR2 from the germline V gene are MDHEN and SYDVKM. The CDR3 covers 15 residues. CDR3 bases: TGTGCCAGCAGTCCAACCCGGGGGTATAATGAAAAACTGTTTTTT. This gives the protein CASSPTRGYNEKLFF. Variable domain in full (rest from reference TRBV28 and TRBJ1-4): DVKVTQSSRYLVKRTGEKVFLECVQDMDHENMFWYRQDPGLGLRLIYFSYDVKMKEKGDIPEGYSVSREKKERFSLILESASTNQTSMYLCASSPTRGYNEKLFFGSGTQLSVL.

This clonotype was detected only a few times. The gene calls are TRBV20-1 and TRBJ1-6; weak D call: TRBD1 (5 bases). Per the germline V gene, CDR1 is DFQATT and CDR2 is SNEGSKA (reference sequence). This CDR3 region has 14 residues. Trimming took 6 bases from V and 7 from J, leaving 16 bases between them. The CDR3: CSAVTGTDNSPLHF. The CDR3 DNA reads as TGCAGTGCCGTGACGGGGACCGACAATTCACCCCTCCACTTT.

This clonotype occurred a few times. J is TRBJ2-5 and V is TRBV6-4; the match to TRBD2 covers 11 bases. V dropped 5 bases and J dropped 4; count of bases not matched to a gene: 15. The CDR3 sequence is 18 residues long. CDR1 and CDR2 from the germline V gene are MRHNA and SNTAGT. This chain's CDR3 is CASSLVSRGLAGGETQYF. The CDR3 DNA reads TGTGCCAGCAGTTTGGTATCCCGAGGACTAGCGGGTGGAGAGACCCAGTACTTC.

A few counts support this clonotype. This chain joins TRBV9 and TRBJ2-7; D could derive from TRBD1 or TRBD2 (6 bases each). Germline CDR1 is SGDLS and CDR2 is YYNGEE. V was clipped by 1 base and J by 5 bases, with 28 bases between them. This CDR3 has 19 residues. In nucleotides, the CDR3 is TGTGCCAGCAGCGTAAAAGGGATTTTGGGGGGCCCCTGCCTGAACGAGCAGTACTTC. It encodes CASSVKGILGGPCLNEQYF.

A few counts support this clonotype. The gene calls are TRBV7-9 and TRBJ2-1; maybe TRBD2 (5 bases). The CDR3 runs to 14 residues. Per germline, CDR1 SEHNR and CDR2 FQNEAQ (reference sequence). The V gene lost 1 base and the J gene lost 8 bases, with 12 bases spanning the gap. DNA of the CDR3: TGTGCCAGCAGCTTAGTTCCGGGATCCGATGAGCAGTTCTTC. It encodes CASSLVPGSDEQFF.